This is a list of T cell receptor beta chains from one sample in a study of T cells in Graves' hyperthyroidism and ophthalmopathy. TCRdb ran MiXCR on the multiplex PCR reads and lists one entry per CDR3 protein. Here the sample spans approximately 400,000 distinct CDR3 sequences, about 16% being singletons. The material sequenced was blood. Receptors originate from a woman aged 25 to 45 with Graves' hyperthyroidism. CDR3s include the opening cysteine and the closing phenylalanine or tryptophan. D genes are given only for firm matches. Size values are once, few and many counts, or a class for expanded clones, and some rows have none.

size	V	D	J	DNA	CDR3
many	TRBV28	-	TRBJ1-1	TGTGCCAGCAGTCTTCTACACACTGAAGCTTTCTTT	CASSLLHTEAFF
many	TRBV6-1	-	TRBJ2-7	TGTGCCAGCAGTGAAGGCCCTGTGACACACTCCTCCGGCTACGAGCAGTACTTC	CASSEGPVTHSSGYEQYF
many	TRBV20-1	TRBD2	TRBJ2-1	TGCAGTGCTCCTGAGGAACTAGCGGCCTCGAATGAGCAGTTCTTC	CSAPEELAASNEQFF
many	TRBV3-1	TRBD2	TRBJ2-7	TGTGCCAGCAGCCAGGGCGGGGGGACATTATACGAGCAGTACTTC	CASSQGGGTLYEQYF
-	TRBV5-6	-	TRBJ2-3	TGTGCCAGCAGCTTGACAGCAAACACAGATACGCAGTATTTT	CASSLTANTDTQYF
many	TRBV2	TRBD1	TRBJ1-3	TGTGCCAGCAGAAGGGACAGCTCTGGAAACACCATATATTTT	CASRRDSSGNTIYF
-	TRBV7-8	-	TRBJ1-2	TGTGCCAGCAGCTTAGAGGGAGGCTACAGCGGCTACACCTTC	CASSLEGGYSGYTF
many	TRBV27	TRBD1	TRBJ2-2	TGTGCCAGCAGTTTACAAGACAGGGTGGGCACCGGGGAGCTGTTTTTT	CASSLQDRVGTGELFF
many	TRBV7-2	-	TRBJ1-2	TGTGCCAGCAGCTTAGCGGTAGGGGAAAAGGGCTACACCTTC	CASSLAVGEKGYTF
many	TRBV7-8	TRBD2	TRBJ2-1	TGTGCCAGCAGCTTAATTCCCGGGACTAGCGGCTACAATGAGCAGTTCTTC	CASSLIPGTSGYNEQFF
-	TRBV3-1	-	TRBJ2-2	TGTGCCAGCGGAGGCCTAAGTAGCGGATACACCGGGGAGCTGTTTTTT	CASGGLSSGYTGELFF
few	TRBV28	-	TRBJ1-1	TGTGCCAGCAGTCCGGCAGGGCTGAACACTGAAGCTTTCTTT	CASSPAGLNTEAFF
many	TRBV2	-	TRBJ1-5	TGTGCCAGCAGTGAAGATGAGGGGTACAATCAGCCCCAGCATTTT	CASSEDEGYNQPQHF
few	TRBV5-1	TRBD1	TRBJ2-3	TGCGCCAGCAGCCCCCCCTCTAACAGGGGTGGCACAGATACGCAGTATTTT	CASSPPSNRGGTDTQYF
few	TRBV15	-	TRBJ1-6	TGTGCCACCAGCAGAGATCCAGGGGACGGCTCACCCCTCCACTTT	CATSRDPGDGSPLHF
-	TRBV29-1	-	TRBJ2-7	TGCAGCGTTTTCCCGGGGGGCGGCTACGAGCAGTACTTC	CSVFPGGGYEQYF
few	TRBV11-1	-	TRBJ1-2	TGTGCCAGCAGCTTGGGGGACACCGCTAACTATGGCTACACCTTC	CASSLGDTANYGYTF
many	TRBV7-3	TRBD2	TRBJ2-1	TGTGCCAGCAGCTCATGGACTAGCGGGACAGGCAATGAGCAGTTCTTC	CASSSWTSGTGNEQFF
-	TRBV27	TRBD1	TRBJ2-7	TGTGCCAGCAGTTCCCCAGGGGGCGGGACTCCCGAGCAGTACTTC	CASSSPGGGTPEQYF
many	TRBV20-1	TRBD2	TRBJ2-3	TGCAGTGCTAGTGAGACTAGCGGAAACACAGATACGCAGTATTTT	CSASETSGNTDTQYF
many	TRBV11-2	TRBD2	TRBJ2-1	TGTGCCAGCAGCTTAGCGGGAGGGGGATACAATGAGCAGTTCTTC	CASSLAGGGYNEQFF
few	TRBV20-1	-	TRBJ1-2	TGCAGTGCCGGAACAGGGTCGGGCTATGGCTACACCTTC	CSAGTGSGYGYTF
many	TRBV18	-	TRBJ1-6	TGTGCCAGCTCTCCCCCAGGGAGCTCCTATAATTCACCCCTCCACTTT	CASSPPGSSYNSPLHF
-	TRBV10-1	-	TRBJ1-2	TGCGCCAGCAGTGACGGCCAGAACTATGGCTACACCTTC	CASSDGQNYGYTF
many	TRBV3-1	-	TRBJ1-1	TGTGCCAGCAGTCGGGGGCGCACTGAAGCTTTCTTT	CASSRGRTEAFF
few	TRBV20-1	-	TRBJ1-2	TGCAGTGCTAGAGGTCAGATTAACTATGGCTACACCTTC	CSARGQINYGYTF
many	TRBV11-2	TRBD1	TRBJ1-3	TGTGCCAGCAGCCTTACCGGGACAGGGGTTGGAAACACCATATATTTT	CASSLTGTGVGNTIYF
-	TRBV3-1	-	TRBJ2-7	TGTGCCAGCAGCCAGGGGGCCGGGGGGAGGTACGAGCAGTACTTC	CASSQGAGGRYEQYF
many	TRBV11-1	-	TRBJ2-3	TGTGCCAGCAGCTTAGGGGGGGCGCAAACAGATACGCAGTATTTT	CASSLGGAQTDTQYF
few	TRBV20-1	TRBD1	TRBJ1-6	TGCAGTGCTAGAGGCCAAGACAGGGGCAATAATTCACCCCTCCACTTT	CSARGQDRGNNSPLHF